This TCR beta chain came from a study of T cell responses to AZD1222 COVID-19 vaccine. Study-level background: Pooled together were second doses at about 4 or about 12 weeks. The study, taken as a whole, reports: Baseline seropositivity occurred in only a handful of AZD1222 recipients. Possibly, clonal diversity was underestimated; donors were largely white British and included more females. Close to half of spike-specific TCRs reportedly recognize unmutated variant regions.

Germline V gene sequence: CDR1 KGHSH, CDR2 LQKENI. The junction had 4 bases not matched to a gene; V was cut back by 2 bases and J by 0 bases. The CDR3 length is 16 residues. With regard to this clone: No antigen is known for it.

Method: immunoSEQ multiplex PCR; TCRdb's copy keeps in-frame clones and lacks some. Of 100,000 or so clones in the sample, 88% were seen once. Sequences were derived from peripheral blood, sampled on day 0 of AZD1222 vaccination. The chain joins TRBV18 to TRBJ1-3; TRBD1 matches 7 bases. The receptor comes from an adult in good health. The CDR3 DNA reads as TGTGCCAGCTCACCAGTCGGGACAGCCTCTGGAAACACCATATATTTT. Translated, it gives CASSPVGTASGNTIYF. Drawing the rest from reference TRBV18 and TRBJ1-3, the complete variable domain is NAGVMQNPRHLVRRRGQEARLRCSPMKGHSHVYWYRQLPEEGLKFMVYLQKENIIDESGMPKERFSAEFPKEGPSILRIQQVVRGDSAAYFCASSPVGTASGNTIYFGEGSWLTVV.